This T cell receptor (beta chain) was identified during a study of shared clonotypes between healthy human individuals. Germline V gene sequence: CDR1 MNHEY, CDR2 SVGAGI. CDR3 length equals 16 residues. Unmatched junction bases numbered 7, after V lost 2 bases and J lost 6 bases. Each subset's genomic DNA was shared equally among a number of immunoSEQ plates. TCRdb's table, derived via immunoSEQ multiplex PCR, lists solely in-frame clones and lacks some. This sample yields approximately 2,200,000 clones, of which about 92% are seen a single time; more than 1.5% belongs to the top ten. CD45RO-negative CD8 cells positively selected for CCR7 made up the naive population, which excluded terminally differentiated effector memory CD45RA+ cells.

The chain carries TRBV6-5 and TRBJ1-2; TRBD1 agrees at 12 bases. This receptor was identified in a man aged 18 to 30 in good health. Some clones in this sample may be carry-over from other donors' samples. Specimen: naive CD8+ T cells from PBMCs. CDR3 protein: CASSYRGTGGLDGYTF. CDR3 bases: TGTGCCAGCAGTTACAGGGGGACAGGGGGCTTGGATGGCTACACCTTC.